The present entry profiles one TCR beta chain with its context. The repertoire was sequenced with immunoSEQ multiplex PCR; TCRdb's copy has only in-frame clones and lacks some. Among around 38,000 clones, 75% to 90% were seen once, and the ten largest hold 24%. This CDR3 has 14 amino acids. V dropped 5 bases and J dropped 7; count of bases not matched to a gene: 4. Germline V gene sequence: CDR1 SGHNT, CDR2 YENEEA. This sample's time point: peripheral blood 6 weeks after treatment start. The data are from a study of PD-L1 blockade in urothelial cancer. Background on the study: Blood was tested 3 weeks (second dose) and 6 weeks into treatment.

The V gene is TRBV11-3, the J gene TRBJ2-2; 10 bases are shared with TRBD1. The sequencing used PBMCs, collected around atezolizumab (anti-PD-L1) treatment. The clonotype was recovered from a man aged 55 to 70 with urothelial cancer. The CDR3, as DNA: TGTGCCAGCAGCGCCGGACAGGGGGTCGGGGAGCTGTTTTTT. Encoded protein: CASSAGQGVGELFF.